The 18 T cell receptor beta chains below all came from one sample that was sequenced in a study of vaccination and CD4 T cells after COVID-19. Described treatment: 10-day PBMC culture with coronavirus spike peptide pools or control peptides (ViraFEST assay). The Oncomine TCR Beta short-read assay was applied to DNA of cultured CD4+ T cells. MiXCR, applied by TCRdb to the PCR reads, yields one record per CDR3 protein. This table holds roughly 28,000 distinct CDR3 sequences, about 50% found once. The antigens these receptors bind are not known. The specimen comprised CD4+ T cells from blood, cultured in vitro, sampled before SARS-CoV-2 vaccination. The receptors derive from a human donor who received a COVID-19 vaccine.

V gene TRBV5-1 combines with J gene TRBJ2-7, with 8 bases fitting TRBD1. The CDR3 is 13 amino acids. V lost 4 bases and J lost 2; bases outside the gene matches: 2. The germline V gene encodes CDR1 SGHRS and CDR2 YFSETQ. The CDR3 region has the DNA TGCGCCAGCAGCCGGGGACAGGCCTACGAGCAGTACTTC. Translation gives CASSRGQAYEQYF.

The rearrangement links TRBV5-1 to TRBJ2-5; D call uncertain. The V gene lost 0 bases and the J gene lost 4 bases, with 7 bases spanning the gap. CDR3 length equals 13 residues. Germline CDR1 and CDR2: SGHRS and YFSETQ. The CDR3 here is CASSLVLSETQYF. The CDR3 coding sequence is TGCGCCAGCAGCTTGGTTCTGTCAGAGACCCAGTACTTC.

The J gene is TRBJ2-6, the V gene TRBV7-8, with D possibly matching TRBD2 (6 bases). The CDR3 sequence is 16 residues long. V lost 4 bases and J lost 3, with 13 bases in between. The germline V gene encodes CDR1 SGHVS and CDR2 FQNEAQ. The CDR3 bases are TGTGCCAGCAGCTCCTGGGCGGGGTATGGGGCCAACGTCCTGACTTTC. Its translation: CASSSWAGYGANVLTF.

The rearrangement links TRBV6-1 to TRBJ2-1; the D gene is possibly TRBD1 (5 bases). Germline loops: CDR1 MNHNS, CDR2 SASEGT. The CDR3 consists of 13 residues. Trimming cost V 6 bases and J 5 bases, with 11 bases left between them. Here the CDR3 reads CASSSGLHNEQFF. For the CDR3, the DNA is TGTGCCAGCAGCTCAGGGTTACACAATGAGCAGTTCTTC.

V and J are TRBV20-1 and TRBJ1-3; no clear D. CDR1 and CDR2 (germline): DFQATT, SNEGSKA (reference sequence). The CDR3 length is 15 residues. Trimming stripped 0 bases from V and 2 bases from J, with 11 bases between. As DNA, the CDR3 is TGCAGTGCTAGAGAGTGGGGAGGACCTGGAAACACCATATATTTT. Its protein is CSAREWGGPGNTIYF.

This chain joins TRBV6-1 and TRBJ2-6, with TRBD2 identical over 11 bases. Germline V CDR1 and CDR2: MNHNS, SASEGT. The CDR3 runs 21 residues. After removal of 0 bases from V and 0 bases from J, the junction contained 10 bases not matched to a gene. CDR3 amino acids: CASSEAFQGLAAYSGANVLTF. The CDR3 DNA follows: TGTGCCAGCAGTGAAGCGTTCCAGGGACTAGCGGCCTACTCTGGGGCCAACGTCCTGACTTTC.

The chain couples TRBV14 to TRBJ1-2; weak D call: TRBD1 (5 bases). Germline V gives CDR1 SGHDN, CDR2 FVKESK. This CDR3 spans 15 amino acids. Between the trimmed V and J ends, which lost 3 bases and 0 bases, there was a span of 11 bases. CDR3 nucleotides: TGTGCCAGCAGCCATACCGGGACGGCTAACTATGGCTACACCTTC. This sequence encodes CASSHTGTANYGYTF.

The rearrangement links TRBV28 to TRBJ1-2, with D unclear. The ends were cut back, 7 bases at V and 4 bases at J, with 19 bases in the middle. Germline V lookup: CDR1 MDHEN, CDR2 SYDVKM. The CDR3 is 15 amino acids. The CDR3, as DNA: TGTGCCAGCACCCATGGGGAGGGAGCGATCTATGGCTACACCTTC. It is translated as CASTHGEGAIYGYTF.

Comments on this clonotype: Mismatch with germline at one junction end may stem from a read error. The chain combines TRBV23-1 with TRBJ1-2; D is unresolved. TRBV23-1 has ORF status, its function being uncertain. The CDR3 length is 14 residues. The CDR3 nucleotides read TGCGCCAGCAGTCCCCTCGGAAGAGGGCAATGCTACTCCTTC. Its protein product is CASSPLGRGQCYSF.

The chain links TRBV5-1 to TRBJ1-1; D is unresolved. The CDR3 consists of 13 residues. V dropped 0 bases and J dropped 2 bases, with 5 bases sitting between them. Germline-derived CDR1 and CDR2 are SGHRS and YFSETQ. CDR3 sequence reads: CASSLAYNTEAFF. CDR3 coding DNA: TGCGCCAGCAGCTTGGCCTACAACACTGAAGCTTTCTTT.

J is TRBJ1-6 and V is TRBV7-6; possibly TRBD1 for D (5 bases). Germline CDR1 is SGHVS and CDR2 is FNYEAQ. V lost 5 bases and J lost 8, with 16 bases in between. CDR3 size: 15 residues. The CDR3 DNA reads as TGTGCCAGCAGCCTGGGGACCTCCGGAGATTCACCCCTCCACTTT. Encoded protein: CASSLGTSGDSPLHF.

The V call is TRBV6-5, the J call TRBJ1-2, with 10 bases aligning to TRBD1. The length of the CDR3 is 14 residues. V dropped 4 bases and J dropped 4; count of bases not matched to a gene: 3. Germline V CDR1 and CDR2: MNHEY, SVGAGI. CDR3 nucleotide sequence: TGTGCCAGCAGTTCGGGGACAGGGGTCTATGGCTACACCTTC. This sequence encodes CASSSGTGVYGYTF.

The gene calls are TRBV2 and TRBJ2-1; D call uncertain. Germline CDR1 reads SNHLY; CDR2 reads FYNNEI. CDR3 length: 11 amino acids. V lost 5 bases, J lost 3 bases, and 2 bases lay in between. The CDR3: CASSRYNEQFF. In DNA form, the CDR3 reads TGTGCCAGCAGTCGCTACAATGAGCAGTTCTTC.

The chain uses TRBV27 and TRBJ1-6; D is unresolved. V was clipped by 3 bases and J by 8 bases, with 14 bases between them. Looked up from germline, CDR1 is MNHEY and CDR2 is SMNVEV (reference sequence). The CDR3 consists of 15 residues. This chain's CDR3 is CASSFRGARYSPLHF. The CDR3 DNA sequence: TGTGCCAGCAGTTTTAGAGGAGCGAGATATTCACCCCTCCACTTT.

On this clonotype itself: An end of the junction does not agree with germline; a read error may underlie this. The chain uses TRBV2 and TRBJ1-2; tentatively, D is TRBD1 (5 bases). In germline, CDR1 is SNHLY, CDR2 FYNNEI. The CDR3 loop spans 14 amino acids. CDR3 DNA sequence: TGTGCCGGCAGTGACGGTCAGGGATTTGAGGGCTACACCTTC. This gives the protein CAGSDGQGFEGYTF.

J is TRBJ1-2 and V is TRBV20-1; D is undetermined. CDR3 size: 13 residues. V was cut by 5 bases and J by 0 bases, with 10 bases left in between. Germline loops: CDR1 DFQATT, CDR2 SNEGSKA (reference sequence). The CDR3 nucleotides read TGCAGTGCTCCCGGACGGACTAACTATGGCTACACCTTC. Translating gives CSAPGRTNYGYTF.

This clonotype was recorded a few times. The chain joins TRBV25-1 to TRBJ1-6; the D is unclear. Germline V gene sequence: CDR1 MGHDK, CDR2 SYGVNS. This CDR3 region has 13 residues. With 6 bases removed from V and 9 bases from J, the gap between germline ends came to 12 bases. In nucleotides, the CDR3 is TGTGCCAGCAGAGGCCTAAAGGGTTCACCCCTCCACTTT. It yields the protein CASRGLKGSPLHF.

V and J are TRBV19 and TRBJ1-1; tentative D call: TRBD1 (6 bases). V was clipped by 3 bases and J by 0 bases, with 17 bases between them. The germline CDR1 and CDR2 sequences are LNHDA and SQIVND (reference sequence). This CDR3 has 17 amino acids. This CDR3 reads CASSIGAPGVLNTEAFF. For the CDR3, the DNA is TGTGCCAGTAGTATCGGGGCCCCAGGGGTCTTGAACACTGAAGCTTTCTTT.